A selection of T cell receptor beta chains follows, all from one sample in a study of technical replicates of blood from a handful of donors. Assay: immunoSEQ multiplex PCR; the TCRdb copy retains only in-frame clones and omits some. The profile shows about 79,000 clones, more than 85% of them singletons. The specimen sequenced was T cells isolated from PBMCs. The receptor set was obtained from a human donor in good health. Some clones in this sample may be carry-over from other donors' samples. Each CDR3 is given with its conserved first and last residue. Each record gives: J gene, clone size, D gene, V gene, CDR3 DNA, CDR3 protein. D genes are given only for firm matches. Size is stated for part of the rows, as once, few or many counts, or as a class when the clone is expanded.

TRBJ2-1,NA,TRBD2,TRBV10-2,TGCGCCAGCGGACTAGCGGGTAGATCCTACAATGAGCAGTTCTTC,CASGLAGRSYNEQFF
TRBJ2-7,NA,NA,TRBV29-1,TGCAGCGTGGAAGCGGACTCCTACGAGCAGTACTTC,CSVEADSYEQYF
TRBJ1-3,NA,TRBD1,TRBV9,TGTGCCAGCAGCCCCCAGACAGGGGGCATCGACACCATATATTTT,CASSPQTGGIDTIYF
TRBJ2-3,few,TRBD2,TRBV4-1,TGCGCCAGCAGCCAAGATTATTTTAGGCGGGAGGTGGGCACAGATACGCAGTATTTT,CASSQDYFRREVGTDTQYF
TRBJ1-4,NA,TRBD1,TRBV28,TGTGCCAGCAGTTCTACAGGGGGGAAGGCTGAAAAACTGTTTTTT,CASSSTGGKAEKLFF
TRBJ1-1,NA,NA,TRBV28,TGTGCCAGCAGTTTGGGGGGATTTGGGGTTATGAACACTGAAGCTTTCTTT,CASSLGGFGVMNTEAFF
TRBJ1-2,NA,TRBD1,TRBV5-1,TGCGCCAGCAGCTTCGGGACAGGGGGACCCTATGGCTACACCTTC,CASSFGTGGPYGYTF
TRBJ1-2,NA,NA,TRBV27,TGTGCCAGCAGTTTAGGAGGGGCTCATAACTATGGCTACACCTTC,CASSLGGAHNYGYTF
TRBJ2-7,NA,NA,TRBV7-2,TGTGCCAGCAGCTTAGTGGGGAGCTCCTACGAGCAGTACTTC,CASSLVGSSYEQYF
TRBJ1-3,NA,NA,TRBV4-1,TGCGCCAGCAGCCAGGACTTTCGCTCTGGAAACACCATATATTTT,CASSQDFRSGNTIYF
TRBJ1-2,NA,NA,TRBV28,TGTGCCAGCAGAGCAAACAGGGTCGATGGCTACACCTTC,CASRANRVDGYTF
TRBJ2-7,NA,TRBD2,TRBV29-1,TGCAGCGCCAGACTAGCGGGAGGGGGGTACGAGCAGTACTTC,CSARLAGGGYEQYF
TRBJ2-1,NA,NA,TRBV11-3,TGTGCCAGCAGCCTACCGGGCAATGAGCAGTTCTTC,CASSLPGNEQFF
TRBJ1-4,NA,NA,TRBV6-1,TGTGCCAGCAGTCGACAGGACCTTAATGAAAAACTGTTTTTT,CASSRQDLNEKLFF
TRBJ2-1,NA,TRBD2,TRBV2,TGTGCCACCCCCCGACTAGCGGGGAACAATGAGCAGTTCTTC,CATPRLAGNNEQFF
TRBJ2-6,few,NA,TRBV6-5,TGTGCCAGCAGTTACGAAGGCGGCTCTGGGGCCAACGTCCTGACTTTC,CASSYEGGSGANVLTF
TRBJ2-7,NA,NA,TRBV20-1,TGCAGTGCTAGACGGGGATACGAGCAGTACTTC,CSARRGYEQYF
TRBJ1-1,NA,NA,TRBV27,TGTGCCAGCAGTTTATCAATCCCTAACACTGAAGCTTTCTTT,CASSLSIPNTEAFF
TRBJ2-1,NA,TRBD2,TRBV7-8,TGTGCCATCCGGGGGACTAGGTCCTACAATGAGCAGTTCTTC,CAIRGTRSYNEQFF
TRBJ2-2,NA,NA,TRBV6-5,TGTGCCACAACAGGGACGGCCGGGGAGCTGTTTTTT,CATTGTAGELFF
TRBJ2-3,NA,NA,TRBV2,TGTGCCAGCAGTGACACCTACACAGATACGCAGTATTTT,CASSDTYTDTQYF
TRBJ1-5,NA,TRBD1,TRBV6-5,TGTGCCAGCAGGCCGACAGGGGGCGATCAGCCCCAGCATTTT,CASRPTGGDQPQHF
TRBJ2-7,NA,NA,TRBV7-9,TGTGCCAGCAGCTCCCGGGGGGAGCAGTACTTC,CASSSRGEQYF
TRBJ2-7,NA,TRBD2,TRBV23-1,TGCGCCAGCAGTCAAATGGGGACTAGCGTTACCTCCTCTTACGAGCAGTACTTC,CASSQMGTSVTSSYEQYF
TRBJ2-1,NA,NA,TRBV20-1,TGCAGTGCCAGACTTGTCAATGAGCAGTTCTTC,CSARLVNEQFF
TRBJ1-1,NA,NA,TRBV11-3,TGTGCCAGCAGCCACGGGACAAGGAACACTGAAGCTTTCTTT,CASSHGTRNTEAFF
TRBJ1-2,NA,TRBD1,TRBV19,TGTGCCAGTAGCCCCGGGACAGGGCATAGCTACACCTTC,CASSPGTGHSYTF
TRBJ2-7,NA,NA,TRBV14,TGTGCCAGCAGCCTCCTCCGGGAACTGCCCCGATTCTGCGAGCAGTACTTC,CASSLLRELPRFCEQYF
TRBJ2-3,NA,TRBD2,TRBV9,TGTGCCAGCAGCGTAGACGGGAGGGCCCCAGATACGCAGTATTTT,CASSVDGRAPDTQYF
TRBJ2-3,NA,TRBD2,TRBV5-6,TGTGCCAGCAGCTTGGCCTCGGGAGGAACAGATACGCAGTATTTT,CASSLASGGTDTQYF
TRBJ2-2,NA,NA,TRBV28,TGTGCCAGCAGTTCTCCCGGGACACAGAACACCGGGGAGCTGTTTTTT,CASSSPGTQNTGELFF
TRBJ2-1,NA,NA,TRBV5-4,TGTGCCAGCAACCCCCTAGAGGGAGAAGGAGAGCAGTTCTTC,CASNPLEGEGEQFF
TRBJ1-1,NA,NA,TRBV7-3,TGTGCCAGCAGCTTGACAACAAACACTGAAGCTTTCTTT,CASSLTTNTEAFF
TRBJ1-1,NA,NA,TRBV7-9,TGTGCCAGCAGCTTAATTCAGGATAGCACTGAAGCTTTCTTT,CASSLIQDSTEAFF
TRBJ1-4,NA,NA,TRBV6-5,TGTGCCAGCAGTTACTCGAGGGTTCAAGAAAAACTGTTTTTT,CASSYSRVQEKLFF
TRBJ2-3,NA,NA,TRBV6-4,TGTGCCAGCAGTGCGACATGGGATGATAGCGGATCCACAGATACGCAGTATTTT,CASSATWDDSGSTDTQYF
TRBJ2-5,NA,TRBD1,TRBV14,TGTGCCAGCAGCCCCGTGGGACAGATCAGAGAGACCCAGTACTTC,CASSPVGQIRETQYF
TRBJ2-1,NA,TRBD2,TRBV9,TGTGCCAGCAGCGTAGTCAGAATTAGCGGGACTAATGAGCAGTTCTTC,CASSVVRISGTNEQFF
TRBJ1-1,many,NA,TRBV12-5,TGTGCTAGTGGTTTAGGGGATACGTCTGAAGCTTTCTTT,CASGLGDTSEAFF
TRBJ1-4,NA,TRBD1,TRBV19,TGTGCCAGTAGGGCGGGACAGAATAATGAAAAACTGTTTTTT,CASRAGQNNEKLFF
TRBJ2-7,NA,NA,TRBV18,TGTGCCAGCTCACCCCCCCCAGGGGGGACTTCTGACTACGAGCAGTACTTC,CASSPPPGGTSDYEQYF
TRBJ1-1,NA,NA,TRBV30,TGTGCCTGGAAGGTGGGGCCGCACCCTGGGGCTTTCTTT,CAWKVGPHPGAFF
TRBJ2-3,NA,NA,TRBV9,TGTGCCAGCAGCGTAGACCCGGACTACACAGATACGCAGTATTTT,CASSVDPDYTDTQYF
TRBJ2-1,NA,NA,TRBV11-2,TGTGCCAGCAGCTTTCGGAGCTCCTACAATGAGCAGTTCTTC,CASSFRSSYNEQFF
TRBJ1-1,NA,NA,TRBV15,TGTGCCACCAGCAGAGGCCGAACATCCACAGGGCCGAAGGACACTGAAGCTTTCTTT,CATSRGRTSTGPKDTEAFF
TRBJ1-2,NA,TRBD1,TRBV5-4,TGTGCCAGCAGTTCAGGACAGGGAAGAGGGGTGAATGGCTACACCTTC,CASSSGQGRGVNGYTF
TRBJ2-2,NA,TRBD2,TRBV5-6,TGTGCCAGCAGCTTGGCCTATAGCGGGATGAACACCGGGGAGCTGTTTTTT,CASSLAYSGMNTGELFF
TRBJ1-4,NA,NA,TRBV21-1,TGTGCCAGCATCCTATCCATACGAGGAGAAAAACTGTTTTTT,CASILSIRGEKLFF